In this sample, the clone carrying this T cell receptor (beta chain) turned up a few times. Trimming stripped 1 base from V and 0 bases from J, with 8 bases between. In germline, CDR1 is MGHRA, CDR2 YSYEKL. The CDR3 sequence is 15 residues long. The record originates from a study of beta chain features in type 1 diabetes. Isolated RNA was reverse transcribed in full, so expressed TCRB transcripts were sequenced. TCRdb's copy holds only in-frame clones and misses some; the assay was immunoSEQ multiplex PCR. The sample gives around 500,000 clones, over 9.5% of which show up once; around 0.05% is in the top ten.

The J gene is TRBJ2-3, the V gene TRBV4-1, with no clear D. This sequence was found in a woman younger than 35 in good health. The specimen was naive CD4+ T cells from blood. The DNA for the CDR3 is TGCGCCAGCAGCCAAGGAAGACCTAGCACAGATACGCAGTATTTT. It translates to CASSQGRPSTDTQYF.